Below are 4 T cell receptor beta chains sequenced from a single sample in a study of blood T cell repertoires in COVID-19. This table comes from immunoSEQ multiplex PCR, and its TCRdb copy is limited to in-frame clones, with some not included. The table includes 250,000 to 300,000 clones, 85% to 90% detected once. Input material: peripheral blood. Receptor source: a woman in her thirties with COVID-19, enrolled during active disease.

This chain connects TRBV18 to TRBJ2-5; D is possibly TRBD1 (5 bases). The CDR3 loop spans 14 amino acids. Germline CDR1 is KGHSH and CDR2 is LQKENI. V lost 3 bases and J lost 5, with 13 bases in between. The CDR3 protein is CASSPKHNRETQYF. The CDR3 nucleotides are TGTGCCAGCTCACCCAAGCACAACAGGGAGACCCAGTACTTC.

The chain links TRBV3-1 (or the pseudogene TRBV3-2) to TRBJ2-7; a possible D gene is TRBD2 (6 bases). The CDR3 covers 14 residues. V lost 5 bases and J 5 bases, leaving 16 bases between the germline ends. Looked up from germline, CDR1 is LGHDT and CDR2 is YNNKEL (reference sequence). CDR3 nucleotides: TGTGCCAGCAGCTTCCCAGAACGGGGGAACGAGCAGTACTTC. Its protein product is CASSFPERGNEQYF.

This CDR3 reads CASSTPRGLMNTEAFF. The CDR3 DNA is TGTGCCAGTAGCACCCCCCGGGGATTAATGAACACTGAAGCTTTCTTT. The genes are TRBV19 and TRBJ1-1; D call uncertain. The CDR3 has 16 amino acids. Trimming left V 6 bases short and J 0 bases short, with 17 bases between. Germline CDR1 is LNHDA and CDR2 is SQIVND (reference sequence).

The J gene is TRBJ2-2, the V gene TRBV27; TRBD1 is a possible D gene (5 bases). Germline loops: CDR1 MNHEY, CDR2 SMNVEV (reference sequence). With 4 bases removed from V and 5 bases from J, the gap between germline ends came to 17 bases. This CDR3 has 16 amino acids. CDR3 coding DNA: TGTGCCAGCAGTTCACAGGTGTTCGGAAAGACCGGGGAGCTGTTTTTT. It is translated as CASSSQVFGKTGELFF.